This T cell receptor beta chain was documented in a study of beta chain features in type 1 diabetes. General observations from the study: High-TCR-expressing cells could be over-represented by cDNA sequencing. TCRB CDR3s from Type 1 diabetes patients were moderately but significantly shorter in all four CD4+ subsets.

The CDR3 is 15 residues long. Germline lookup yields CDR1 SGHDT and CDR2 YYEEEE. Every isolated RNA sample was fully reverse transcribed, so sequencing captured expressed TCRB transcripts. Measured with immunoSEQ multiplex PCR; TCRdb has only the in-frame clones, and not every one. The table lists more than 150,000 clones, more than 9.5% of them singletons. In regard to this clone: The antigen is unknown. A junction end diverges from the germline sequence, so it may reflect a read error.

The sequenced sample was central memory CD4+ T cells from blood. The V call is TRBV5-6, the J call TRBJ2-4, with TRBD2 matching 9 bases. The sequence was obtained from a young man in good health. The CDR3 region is CASSLVGLAQNIQYF. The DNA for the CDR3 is TGTGCCAGCAGCTTGGTGGGACTAGCCCAAAACATTCAGTACTTC.